This T cell receptor beta chain was sequenced in a study of OX40 agonist ivuxolimab in advanced cancers. Broadly, across the study: Ivuxolimab was an agonistic, fully human IgG2 monoclonal antibody directed against OX40 (CD134), a costimulatory receptor. Intravenous ivuxolimab was administered to patients every 2 weeks at six dose levels: 0.01, 0.1, 0.3, 1.5, 3 and 10 mg/kg. Of the approximately 53 patients in dose escalation, about 20 had hepatocellular carcinoma, around 15 had melanoma, 9 had renal cell carcinoma and 9 had head and neck cancer. In the dose-escalation cohort, 75% to 90% of patients were male, and the mean age was 60 years with a range of roughly 23 to 90. Prior anti-PD-1, anti-PD-L1 or anti-CTLA-4 therapy was permitted, and checkpoint inhibitors had been received by less than 45% of dose-escalation patients. Partial responses occurred in three dose-escalation patients: two with cutaneous melanoma and one with hepatocellular carcinoma. Peripheral TCRbeta sequencing aimed to test whether ivuxolimab altered TCR sequence diversity and caused clonal T-cell expansion. The monotherapy dose-escalation portion (N of about 50 patients) of the phase I ivuxolimab trial is reported in the paper. The paper as a whole reports these results and caveats: On average, CD8+ T cells showed more expanded clones than CD4+ T cells after ivuxolimab. At doses of 0.1 to 3.0 mg/kg, clonal expansion of both CD4+ and CD8+ blood T cells was observed from baseline to week 6. Low levels of normalized T-cell clonal expansion were also shown by some nonresponding patients. In partial responders in the 0.1-3.0 mg/kg groups, normalized peripheral clonal expansion was found to be among the lowest, especially among CD8+ T cells. Which antigens the clonally expanded peripheral T cells were specific for was not determined.

The trial excluded patients who had a history of autoimmune disease or who were on systemic immunosuppression. Peripheral blood for TCR sequencing was drawn from every dose cohort at baseline, at cycle 4 day 1 and at cycle 7 day 1. The samples were taken from a phase I, first-in-human, multicenter, open-label dose-escalation trial of ivuxolimab. The trial enrolled adults with locally advanced or metastatic head and neck squamous cell, hepatocellular, melanoma or renal cell carcinoma. CD4+ and CD8+ T cells were sorted separately from peripheral blood before TCR sequencing. For sequencing of the TCRbeta CDR3 region, genomic DNA was extracted from the sorted cells. TCRbeta CDR3 regions were sequenced using the immunoSEQ Assay. TCRdb mirrors the immuneACCESS table, restricted to in-frame sequences. Some clones are absent from its copies; in checked studies, under half trace to an unresolved V gene, and the reason for the others is unknown. This sample lists 77,000 or so clones; 81% were detected once. 5% of the sample comes from the top ten.

In its sample, this clone was seen once. Its antigen remains unidentified. The record has no base qualities; no much larger clone is one base away. From its cysteine to its phenylalanine, the CDR3 spans 12 amino acids. The CDR3 DNA has 36 bases and is translated from base 1. Germline trimming amounts to 7 bases on V and 3 bases on J, with 6 as the count of junction bases outside the gene matches. For CDR1 and CDR2, the germline V gene lists SQVTM and ANQGSEA. The sequence joins TRBV29-1 to TRBJ2-7, and 7 bases in between align with TRBD1. This TCR was sampled from an adult with an advanced solid tumor such as melanoma, head and neck, liver or kidney cancer. The specimen comprised CD4+ or CD8+ T cells sorted from blood, sampled in a trial of the OX40 agonist ivuxolimab. The sequenced DNA is TGCAGCGCCCGGGGACAGAACTACGAGCAGTACTTC. Its coded protein is CSARGQNYEQYF.